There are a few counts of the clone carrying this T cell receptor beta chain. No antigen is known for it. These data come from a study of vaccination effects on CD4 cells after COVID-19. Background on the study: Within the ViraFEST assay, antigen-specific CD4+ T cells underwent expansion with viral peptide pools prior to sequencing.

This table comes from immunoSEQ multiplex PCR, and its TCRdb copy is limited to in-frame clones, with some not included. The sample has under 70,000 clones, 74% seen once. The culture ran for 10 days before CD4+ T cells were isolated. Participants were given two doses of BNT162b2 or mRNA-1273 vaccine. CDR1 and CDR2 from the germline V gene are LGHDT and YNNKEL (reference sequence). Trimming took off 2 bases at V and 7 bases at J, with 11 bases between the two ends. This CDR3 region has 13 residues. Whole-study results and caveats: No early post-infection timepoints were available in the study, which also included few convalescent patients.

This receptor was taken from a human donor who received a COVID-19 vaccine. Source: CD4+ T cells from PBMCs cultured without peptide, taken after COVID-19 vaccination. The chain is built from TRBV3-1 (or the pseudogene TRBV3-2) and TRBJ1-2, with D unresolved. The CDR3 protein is CASSQQGSGGYTF. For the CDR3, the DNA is TGTGCCAGCAGCCAACAAGGGTCCGGTGGCTACACCTTC.